The present TCR beta chain was sequenced within a study of CXCR3-negative and CXCR3-positive naive CD8 T cells. The study's findings and limits: Naive CXCR3-positive cells had TRB CDR3s more hydrophobic than those of CXCR3-negative naive cells.

Points on this clonotype: As yet, its antigen is unknown.

The CDR3 spans 16 residues. Germline V gene lookup returns CDR1 LGHNA and CDR2 YNFKEQ. Libraries of TRB cDNA were made by 5' RACE and carried UMIs. From its re-call of the 5' RACE reads, TCRdb lists each CDR3 protein once, without DNA. Recorded for this sample: tens of thousands of distinct CDR3 sequences. This receptor was identified in a human donor in good health. Some clones in this sample may be carry-over from other donors' samples. Sequences were obtained from naive CXCR3- CD8+ T cells from blood. The subset: CD45RO-CCR7+CD27+CD95- naive CD8+ T cells lacking CXCR3 (TNR3-). This chain uses TRBV4-2 with TRBJ1-6; the TCRdb call, TRBD1, lacks DNA for checking. CDR3: CASSQGVDRHNSPLHF.